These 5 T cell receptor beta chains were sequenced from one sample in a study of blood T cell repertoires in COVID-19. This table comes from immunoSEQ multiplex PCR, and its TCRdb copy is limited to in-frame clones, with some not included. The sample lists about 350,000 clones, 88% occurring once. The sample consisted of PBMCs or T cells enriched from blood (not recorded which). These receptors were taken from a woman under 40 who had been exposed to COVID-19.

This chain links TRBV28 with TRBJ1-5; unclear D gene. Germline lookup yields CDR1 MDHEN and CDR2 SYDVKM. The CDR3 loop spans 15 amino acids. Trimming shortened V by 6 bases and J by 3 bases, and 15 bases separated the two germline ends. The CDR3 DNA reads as TGTGCCAGCAGCCCAAAACAGAGAAACAATCAGCCCCAGCATTTT. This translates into CASSPKQRNNQPQHF.

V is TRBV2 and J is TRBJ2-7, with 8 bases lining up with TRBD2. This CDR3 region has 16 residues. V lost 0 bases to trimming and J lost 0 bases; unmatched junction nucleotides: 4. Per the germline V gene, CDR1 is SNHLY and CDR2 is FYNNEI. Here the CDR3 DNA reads TGTGCCAGCAGTGAAGCGCGGGGGGCAAGCTCCTACGAGCAGTACTTC. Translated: CASSEARGASSYEQYF.

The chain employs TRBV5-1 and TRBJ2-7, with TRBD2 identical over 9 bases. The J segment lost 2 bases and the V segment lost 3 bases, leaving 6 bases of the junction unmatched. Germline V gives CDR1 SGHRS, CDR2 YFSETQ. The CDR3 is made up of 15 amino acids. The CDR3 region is CASSWTSAFPYEQYF. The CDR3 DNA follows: TGCGCCAGCAGCTGGACTAGCGCCTTCCCCTACGAGCAGTACTTC. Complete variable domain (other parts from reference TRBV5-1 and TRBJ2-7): KAGVTQTPRYLIKTRGQQVTLSCSPISGHRSVSWYQQTPGQGLQFLFEYFSETQRNKGNFPGRFSGRQFSNSRSEMNVSTLELGDSALYLCASSWTSAFPYEQYFGPGTRLTVT.

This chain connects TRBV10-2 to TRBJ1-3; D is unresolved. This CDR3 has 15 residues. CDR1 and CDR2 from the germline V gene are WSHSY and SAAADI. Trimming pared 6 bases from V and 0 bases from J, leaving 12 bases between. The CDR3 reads CASRGDLTSGNTIYF. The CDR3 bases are TGCGCCAGCAGAGGTGACTTAACCTCTGGAAACACCATATATTTT.

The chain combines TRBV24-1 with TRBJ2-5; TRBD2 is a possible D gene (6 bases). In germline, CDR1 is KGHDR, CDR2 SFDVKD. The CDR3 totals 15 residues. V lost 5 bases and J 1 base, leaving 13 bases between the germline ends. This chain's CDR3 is CATSVSGEPQETQYF. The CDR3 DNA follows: TGTGCCACCAGTGTTTCGGGAGAACCCCAAGAGACCCAGTACTTC.